This T cell receptor (beta chain) was recorded in a study of blood T cell repertoires in COVID-19. Germline V gives CDR1 ENHRY, CDR2 SYGVKD. Trimming removed 7 bases from V and 0 bases from J, with 12 bases in between. CDR3 length equals 14 residues. Here immunoSEQ multiplex PCR was the method, and the copy in TCRdb shows in-frame clones only, minus some. The sample has approximately 140,000 clones; 87% are singletons. Specimen: peripheral blood. The chain carries TRBV10-3 and TRBJ1-2, with D maybe TRBD1 (6 bases). The TCR comes from a woman aged 55-69 years with active or convalescent COVID-19. The CDR3 loop reads CAITMDRANYGYTF. CDR3 DNA sequence: TGTGCCATCACCATGGACAGAGCTAACTATGGCTACACCTTC.